This TCR beta chain was identified in a study of shared clonotypes between healthy human individuals. V shed 1 base, J shed 9 bases, and the junction held 6 bases outside the gene matches. This CDR3 comprises 15 residues. CDR1 and CDR2 (germline): SGHNT, YENEEA. In the case of this clone: Its antigen is unidentified.

Donors comprised only Caucasian adults living in Nashville, Tennessee. Study results and caveats: What naive subsets generally showed was a larger estimated richness than memory subsets showed.

Data came from immunoSEQ multiplex PCR; TCRdb stores just in-frame clones and leaves some out. The data show about 1.5 million clones, 95% to 99% seen once. Sample: naive CD4+ T cells sorted from blood. Subset described: CD45RA+ positively selected. V usage is TRBV11-3 and J usage is TRBJ2-1; 10 bases fit TRBD2. The source of this sequence is a man aged 25-45 years in good health. CDR3 sequence reads: CASSLGSSGRLEQFF. The CDR3 DNA is TGTGCCAGCAGCTTAGGGTCTAGCGGGAGACTTGAGCAGTTCTTC.